This T cell receptor (beta chain) was obtained from a study of T cells after yellow fever vaccination. Unmatched junction bases numbered 10, after V lost 5 bases and J lost 7 bases. This CDR3 has 14 amino acids. In germline, CDR1 is SGHNT, CDR2 YYREEE (reference sequence). It was through 5'RACE template switching that TCR cDNA was made, with a universal primer site and UMIs added. TCRdb processed the 5' RACE reads anew with MiXCR; each CDR3 protein has one entry. The data hold hundreds of thousands of distinct CDR3 sequences, with around 3.9% observed a single time. The chain has TRBV5-4 and TRBJ1-2; 8 bases map to TRBD1. This receptor was identified in a man aged 18-30 years who received the YFV17D yellow fever vaccine. The specimen was PBMCs, collected on the day of the yellow fever booster vaccination. The CDR3 spells CASRSAGGRRGYTF. The CDR3 coding sequence is TGTGCCAGCAGATCCGCAGGGGGCCGTCGTGGCTACACCTTC. Together with reference TRBV5-4 and TRBJ1-2, the CDR3 gives the full variable domain: ETGVTQSPTHLIKTRGQQVTLRCSSQSGHNTVSWYQQALGQGPQFIFQYYREEENGRGNFPPRFSGLQFPNYSSELNVNALELDDSALYLCASRSAGGRRGYTFGSGTRLTVV.